This entry lists 30 T cell receptor beta chains sequenced from one sample in a study of blood T cell repertoires in COVID-19. Data came from immunoSEQ multiplex PCR; TCRdb stores just in-frame clones and leaves some out. The table shows hundreds of thousands of clones, with about nine tenths occurring only once. The sequenced sample consisted of peripheral blood. The receptors here all came from a man aged 55 to 70 who had recovered from COVID-19.

The chain carries TRBV4-3 and TRBJ2-1; D possibly corresponds to TRBD1 (6 bases). The ends were cut back, 1 base at V and 2 bases at J, with 12 bases in the middle. Looked up from germline, CDR1 is LGHNA and CDR2 is YSLEER. The length of the CDR3 is 16 residues. The CDR3 DNA reads as TGCGCCAGCAGCCAAGCCTCAGGGGAAGCCTACAATGAGCAGTTCTTC. Protein sequence: CASSQASGEAYNEQFF.

V is TRBV7-2 and J is TRBJ2-7; TRBD2 might be the D (6 bases). There are 17 residues in the CDR3. Per the germline V gene, CDR1 is SGHTA and CDR2 is FQGNSA. Trimming took 2 bases from V and 0 from J, leaving 17 bases between them. The CDR3 DNA follows: TGTGCCAGCAGCTTAACGGGGGACCCCCTGAGCTCCTACGAGCAGTACTTC. Translated: CASSLTGDPLSSYEQYF.

This chain links TRBV24-1 with TRBJ2-7; weak D call: TRBD2 (5 bases). The CDR3 totals 16 residues. Trimming took off 3 bases at V and 2 bases at J, with 16 bases between the two ends. The germline CDR1 and CDR2 sequences are KGHDR and SFDVKD. The CDR3 reads CATSDPRASSAYEQYF. The CDR3 bases are TGTGCCACCAGTGATCCGCGGGCCTCGTCGGCCTACGAGCAGTACTTC.

The gene calls are TRBV21-1 and TRBJ2-5; TRBD1, as called in the table, went unchecked against the DNA. TRBV21-1 has pseudogene status. The CDR3 consists of 16 residues. The CDR3 region is CASSKSDIGVRETQYF. Here the CDR3 DNA reads TGTGCCAGCAGCAAATCGGACATCGGTGTACGGGAGACCCAGTACTTC.

The rearrangement links TRBV18 to TRBJ1-5; D perhaps matches TRBD1 (6 bases). This CDR3 is 15 amino acids long. The germline V gene encodes CDR1 KGHSH and CDR2 LQKENI. V lost 3 bases and J 4 bases, leaving 13 bases between the germline ends. CDR3 in DNA: TGTGCCAGCTCACCGTCAGGGGAGCGGAATCAGCCCCAGCATTTT. This gives the protein CASSPSGERNQPQHF.

V is TRBV20-1 and J is TRBJ2-7, with D unresolved. Trimming took 3 bases from V and 3 from J, leaving 6 bases between them. CDR3 size: 11 residues. Per the germline V gene, CDR1 is DFQATT and CDR2 is SNEGSKA (reference sequence). DNA for the CDR3: TGCAGTGCTAGTTCGAGCTACGAGCAGTACTTC. Amino acids: CSASSSYEQYF.

The chain joins TRBV28 to TRBJ2-7; D is possibly TRBD1 (7 bases). Germline V gene data show CDR1 as MDHEN and CDR2 as SYDVKM. The V end was cut by 7 bases, the J end by 3 bases, with 19 bases between. CDR3 size: 15 residues. In DNA form, the CDR3 reads TGTGCCAGCATCCAGGGGGGTAGCACCCTCTACGAGCAGTACTTC. It codes for CASIQGGSTLYEQYF.

The chain employs TRBV28 and TRBJ2-5, with no clear D. The CDR3 runs to 14 residues. The V and J ends lost 5 bases and 1 base respectively, with 11 bases between them. Germline assignment: CDR1 MDHEN and CDR2 SYDVKM. The CDR3: CASSETGPQETQYF. The CDR3 coding sequence is TGTGCCAGCAGTGAAACGGGTCCCCAAGAGACCCAGTACTTC.

This clone occurred once. The chain couples TRBV19 to TRBJ2-1; 8 bases fit TRBD2. Germline CDR1 reads LNHDA; CDR2 reads SQIVND (reference sequence). The CDR3 length is 13 residues. Unmatched junction bases numbered 7, after V lost 8 bases and J lost 7 bases. The CDR3 here is CASSPTGGNEQFF. DNA of the CDR3: TGTGCCAGTTCCCCCACGGGAGGGAATGAGCAGTTCTTC.

The rearrangement links TRBV7-3 to TRBJ2-1; the match to TRBD2 covers 9 bases. CDR1 and CDR2 from the germline V gene are SGHTA and FQGTGA. The CDR3 runs 17 residues. J lost 0 bases, V lost 5 bases, and 8 bases had no gene match. The DNA for the CDR3 is TGTGCCAGCAGCCCCCCGGGTAGCGGGAGCTCCTACAATGAGCAGTTCTTC. The encoded protein is CASSPPGSGSSYNEQFF.

The V and J genes are TRBV25-1 and TRBJ2-1; TRBD1 agrees at 12 bases. From germline, CDR1 is MGHDK and CDR2 SYGVNS. V shed 3 bases and J 6 bases; nucleotides not matched to a gene: 6. CDR3 size: 16 residues. CDR3 sequence reads: CASSDPGQGAFNEQFF. For the CDR3, the DNA is TGTGCCAGCAGTGACCCGGGACAGGGGGCGTTCAATGAGCAGTTCTTC.

The CDR3: CASSASTRSDTQYF. The CDR3 DNA follows: TGTGCCAGCAGTGCATCTACTAGGTCAGATACGCAGTATTTT. The gene calls are TRBV25-1 and TRBJ2-3; D is perhaps TRBD2 (5 bases). The CDR3 contains 14 residues. V was clipped by 4 bases and J by 4 bases, with 12 bases between them. Germline CDR1 reads MGHDK; CDR2 reads SYGVNS. Supplemented by reference TRBV25-1 and TRBJ2-3, the full variable domain reads EADIYQTPRYLVIGTGKKITLECSQTMGHDKMYWYQQDPGMELHLIHYSYGVNSTEKGDLSSESTVSRIRTEHFPLTLESARPSHTSQYLCASSASTRSDTQYFGPGTRLTVL.

The chain joins TRBV28 to TRBJ1-1; the D gene is possibly TRBD1 (5 bases). The germline V gene encodes CDR1 MDHEN and CDR2 SYDVKM. The CDR3 has 14 amino acids. V shed 4 bases and J shed 4 bases, with 13 bases lying between them. This CDR3 is CASSYGGAPTEAFF. The CDR3 DNA reads as TGTGCCAGCAGTTACGGCGGGGCACCCACTGAAGCTTTCTTT.

The rearrangement links TRBV7-9 to TRBJ1-1; D perhaps matches TRBD1 (5 bases). The CDR3 is 15 amino acids. Germline V gene lookup returns CDR1 SEHNR and CDR2 FQNEAQ (reference sequence). Between the trimmed V and J ends, which lost 2 bases and 4 bases, there was a span of 14 bases. CDR3 region: CASSLNGMGGTEAFF. Written as DNA, the CDR3 is TGTGCCAGCAGCTTAAATGGGATGGGGGGCACTGAAGCTTTCTTT.

The chain is built from TRBV6-5 and TRBJ1-1; 7 nucleotides align to TRBD1. CDR3 length: 13 amino acids. Germline values: CDR1 MNHEY, CDR2 SVGAGI. V lost 6 bases, J lost 5 bases, and 6 bases stayed unmatched. The CDR3 nucleotides read TGTGCCAGCAGGACGACAGGGAGGACTGAAGCTTTCTTT. Translation: CASRTTGRTEAFF.

The J gene is TRBJ1-2, the V gene TRBV25-1; the match to TRBD1 covers 7 bases. V lost 4 bases, J lost 8 bases, and 7 bases stayed unmatched. Per germline, CDR1 MGHDK and CDR2 SYGVNS. This CDR3 has 13 amino acids. The CDR3 loop reads CASSVTGWGGYTF. As DNA, the CDR3 is TGTGCCAGCAGTGTGACAGGGTGGGGCGGCTACACCTTC.

The gene calls are TRBV7-8 and TRBJ1-5; D may be TRBD1 (6 bases). This CDR3 comprises 16 residues. V was pared by 2 bases and J by 3 bases, with 14 bases between. From germline, CDR1 is SGHVS and CDR2 FQNEAQ. Here the CDR3 DNA reads TGTGCCAGCAGCTTACGCTCGACAGGAGTCAATCAGCCCCAGCATTTT. Translated: CASSLRSTGVNQPQHF.

This sequence joins TRBV5-1 and TRBJ1-6; TRBD1 matches 8 bases. Germline V CDR1 and CDR2: SGHRS, YFSETQ. This CDR3 spans 17 amino acids. V was clipped by 3 bases and J by 5 bases; unmatched bases: 10. The CDR3 spells CASSSGLDRVDNSPLHF. DNA of the CDR3: TGCGCCAGCAGCTCTGGCCTGGACAGGGTGGATAATTCACCCCTCCACTTT. Full variable domain (outside the CDR3, taken from reference TRBV5-1 and TRBJ1-6): KAGVTQTPRYLIKTRGQQVTLSCSPISGHRSVSWYQQTPGQGLQFLFEYFSETQRNKGNFPGRFSGRQFSNSRSEMNVSTLELGDSALYLCASSSGLDRVDNSPLHFGNGTRLTVT.

The CDR3 coding sequence is TGCAGCGGTCGACAGGGGAACACTGAAGCTTTCTTT. This codes for CSGRQGNTEAFF. The chain combines TRBV29-1 with TRBJ1-1; TRBD1 matches 7 bases. Germline trimming cut 7 bases from V and 1 base from J; bases unmatched to any gene: 3. The CDR3 covers 12 residues. Germline V gene sequence: CDR1 SQVTM, CDR2 ANQGSEA.

The chain is built from TRBV5-1 and TRBJ2-7, with D possibly being TRBD1 (6 bases). Between the trimmed V and J ends, which lost 3 bases and 4 bases, there was a span of 14 bases. Germline assignment: CDR1 SGHRS and CDR2 YFSETQ. CDR3 length: 14 residues. Here the CDR3 reads CASSSEYQGYEQYF. Here the CDR3 DNA reads TGCGCCAGCAGCTCCGAGTACCAGGGGTACGAGCAGTACTTC.

This rearrangement joins TRBV7-2 to TRBJ2-7; D gene ambiguous. The CDR3 is 15 residues long. Per germline, CDR1 SGHTA and CDR2 FQGNSA. V was shortened by 5 bases and J by 0 bases, with 14 bases between the two germline ends. CDR3 protein: CASSSTRGSSYEQYF. CDR3 coding DNA: TGTGCCAGCAGCAGCACAAGAGGAAGCTCCTACGAGCAGTACTTC.

The V gene is TRBV27, the J gene TRBJ2-7; 11 bases fit TRBD2. V was pared by 5 bases and J by 0 bases, with 9 bases of the junction left unmatched. The CDR3 is 17 amino acids. The germline V gene encodes CDR1 MNHEY and CDR2 SMNVEV (reference sequence). CDR3 bases: TGTGCCAGCAGTACCCTCACGGGACTAGCGGTCTCCTACGAGCAGTACTTC. It encodes CASSTLTGLAVSYEQYF.

This clone has a single count. The rearrangement uses TRBV15 and TRBJ2-5; TRBD2 is a possible D gene (7 bases). The CDR3 has 16 residues. With 2 bases removed from V and 1 base from J, the gap between germline ends came to 14 bases. CDR1 LNHNV and CDR2 YYDKDF come from the germline V gene (reference sequence). CDR3 loop: CATSRSLRGAQETQYF. CDR3 DNA: TGTGCCACCAGCAGATCCCTCCGGGGGGCCCAAGAGACCCAGTACTTC.

This clone has only a few counts. The same CDR3 can be traced to other DNA sequences in this sample. This chain connects TRBV2 to TRBJ2-7; TRBD2 might be the D (7 bases). The germline CDR1 and CDR2 sequences are SNHLY and FYNNEI. The ends were cut back, 8 bases at V and 2 bases at J, with 34 bases in the middle. The length of the CDR3 is 20 residues. DNA for the CDR3: TGTGCCAGCGGGGGCGGGAGTTGGGGGGGCTGGTTGCCTTCTACCTACGAGCAGTACTTC. Translating gives CASGGGSWGGWLPSTYEQYF.

The chain has TRBV7-2 and TRBJ1-6, with D possibly matching TRBD1 (5 bases). Germline V gene data show CDR1 as SGHTA and CDR2 as FQGNSA. The CDR3 totals 15 residues. Trimming pared 0 bases from V and 7 bases from J, leaving 10 bases between. In DNA, the CDR3 is TGTGCCAGCAGCTTAGCGCAGGGTAGGAATTCACCCCTCCACTTT. It yields the protein CASSLAQGRNSPLHF.

This clone was seen a single time. The V and J genes are TRBV27 and TRBJ2-1; 7 nucleotides align to TRBD1. V shed 5 bases, J shed 10 bases, and the junction held 14 bases outside the gene matches. The CDR3 spans 15 residues. CDR1 and CDR2 (germline): MNHEY, SMNVEV (reference sequence). CDR3 sequence (DNA): TGTGCCAGCAGTACCGCCTCTCTTAGACAGGGCGAGCAGTTCTTC. Protein: CASSTASLRQGEQFF.

The J gene is TRBJ2-5, the V gene TRBV3-1 (or the pseudogene TRBV3-2); 9 positions match TRBD2. There are 14 residues in the CDR3. Germline trimming cut 4 bases from V and 2 bases from J; bases unmatched to any gene: 2. Germline CDR1 reads LGHDT; CDR2 reads YNNKEL (reference sequence). DNA for the CDR3: TGTGCCAGCAGCCGCGCGGGGGGGCAAGAGACCCAGTACTTC. The encoded protein is CASSRAGGQETQYF.

The rearrangement links TRBV4-3 to TRBJ2-7, with D uncertain. Germline-derived CDR1 and CDR2 are LGHNA and YSLEER. This CDR3 contains 15 residues. V lost 0 bases to trimming and J lost 0 bases, with 9 bases between them. DNA of the CDR3: TGCGCCAGCAGCCAAGACACTCCGAGCTCCTACGAGCAGTACTTC. Translated, it gives CASSQDTPSSYEQYF.

The CDR3 here is CASSPDRRATEAFF. As DNA, the CDR3 is TGTGCCAGCTCACCGGACCGGAGGGCAACTGAAGCTTTCTTT. The gene calls are TRBV18 and TRBJ1-1, with D unresolved. There are 14 residues in the CDR3. V was trimmed by 3 bases and J by 5 bases, leaving 13 bases between them. The germline gives CDR1 KGHSH, CDR2 LQKENI.

The chain links TRBV6-2 or TRBV6-3 to TRBJ2-1; D is possibly TRBD2 (11 bases). V lost 4 bases and J lost 7, with 29 bases in between. Looked up from germline, CDR1 is MNHEY and CDR2 is SVGEGT. The CDR3 has 19 residues. The CDR3 spells CASSSKTGGATSGSNEQFF. The DNA of the CDR3 is TGTGCCAGCAGTTCGAAGACAGGGGGCGCAACTAGCGGGAGTAATGAGCAGTTCTTC.